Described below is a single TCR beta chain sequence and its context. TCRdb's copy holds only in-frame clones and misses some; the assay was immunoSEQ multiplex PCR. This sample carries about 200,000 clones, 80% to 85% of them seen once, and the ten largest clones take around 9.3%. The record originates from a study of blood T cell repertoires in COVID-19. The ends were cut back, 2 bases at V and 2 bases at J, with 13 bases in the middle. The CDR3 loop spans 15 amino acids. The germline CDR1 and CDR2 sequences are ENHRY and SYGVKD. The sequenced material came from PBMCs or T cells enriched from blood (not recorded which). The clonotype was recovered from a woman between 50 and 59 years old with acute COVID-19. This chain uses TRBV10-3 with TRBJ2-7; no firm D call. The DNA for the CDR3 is TGTGCCATCAGTGAGGCCCCGACACCAACCTACGAGCAGTACTTC. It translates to CAISEAPTPTYEQYF.